The clone carrying this TCR beta chain has only a few counts. V was trimmed by 11 bases and J by 5 bases, leaving 13 bases between them. Germline V CDR1 and CDR2: ENHRY, SYGVKD. This CDR3 has 12 amino acids. The data originate from a study of siplizumab effects on memory and regulatory T cells. Per sample, roughly 10^5 TCR templates were assayed. The assay was immunoSEQ multiplex PCR, and TCRdb's table has in-frame clones only and misses some. This sample yields over 95,000 clones, of which over 85% are seen a single time; over 0.15% belongs to the top ten. The specimen sequenced was non-Treg CD4+ T cells sorted from blood. This sequence originates from a human donor in good health. This chain connects TRBV10-3 to TRBJ1-5, with TRBD1 as a possible D gene (6 bases). The DNA of the CDR3 is TGTGCCGTTCAGGGGAATGATCAGCCCCAGCATTTT. It is translated as CAVQGNDQPQHF.